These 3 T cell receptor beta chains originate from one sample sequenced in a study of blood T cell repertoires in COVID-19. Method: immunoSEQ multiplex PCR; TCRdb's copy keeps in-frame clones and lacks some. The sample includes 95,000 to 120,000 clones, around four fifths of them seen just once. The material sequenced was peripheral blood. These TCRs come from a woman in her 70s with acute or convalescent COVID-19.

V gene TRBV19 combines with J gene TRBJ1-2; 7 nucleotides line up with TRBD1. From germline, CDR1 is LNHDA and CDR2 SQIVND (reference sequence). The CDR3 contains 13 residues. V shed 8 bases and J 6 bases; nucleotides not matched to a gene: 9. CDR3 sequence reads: CASYPQQGNGYTF. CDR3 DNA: TGTGCCAGTTATCCCCAACAGGGGAATGGCTACACCTTC.

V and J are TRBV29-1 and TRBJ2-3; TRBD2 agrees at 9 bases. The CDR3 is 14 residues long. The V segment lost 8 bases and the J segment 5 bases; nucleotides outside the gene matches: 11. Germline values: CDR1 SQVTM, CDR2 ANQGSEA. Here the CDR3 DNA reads TGCAGCCTTTCGGGGCGGGGGGGTTTAGATACGCAGTATTTT. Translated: CSLSGRGGLDTQYF.

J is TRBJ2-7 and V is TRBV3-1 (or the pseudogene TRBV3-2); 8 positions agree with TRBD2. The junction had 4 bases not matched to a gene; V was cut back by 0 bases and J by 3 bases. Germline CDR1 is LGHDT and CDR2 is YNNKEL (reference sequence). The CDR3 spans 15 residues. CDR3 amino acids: CASSQEGLAYYEQYF. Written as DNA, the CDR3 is TGTGCCAGCAGCCAAGAAGGACTAGCCTACTACGAGCAGTACTTC.